One and the same sample provided the 4 T cell receptor beta chains below, sequenced in a study of cytomegalovirus exposure and HLA in healthy donors. Clones were sequenced by immunoSEQ multiplex PCR, and TCRdb holds only the in-frame ones, with some missing. The sample has tens of thousands of clones; less than 90% are singletons. Sequencing was performed on PBMCs. These receptors all stem from a woman aged 18-29 years in good health and CMV-seropositive.

The chain employs TRBV9 and TRBJ1-1, with TRBD1 identical over 9 bases. This CDR3 region has 15 residues. In germline, CDR1 is SGDLS, CDR2 YYNGEE. The ends lost 3 bases at V and 5 bases at J; junction bases unmatched: 8. The CDR3 here is CASSGQQGAWTEAFF. CDR3 DNA sequence: TGTGCCAGCAGCGGTCAACAGGGGGCTTGGACTGAAGCTTTCTTT.

CDR3 amino acids: CASSLTGMNIQYF. CDR3 DNA: TGTGCCAGCAGCCTGACAGGCATGAACATTCAGTACTTC. V and J are TRBV5-8 and TRBJ2-4, with a possible D match to TRBD1 (6 bases). V lost 4 bases and J 7 bases, leaving 12 bases between the germline ends. CDR1 and CDR2 (germline): SGHTS, YDEGEE. The CDR3 is 13 amino acids.

The chain recombines TRBV5-1 with TRBJ1-2, with 8 bases fitting TRBD1. Germline assignment: CDR1 SGHRS and CDR2 YFSETQ. The length of the CDR3 is 16 residues. V dropped 4 bases and J dropped 8; count of bases not matched to a gene: 16. The CDR3 is CASSLGTGQRLWGYTF. CDR3 in DNA: TGCGCCAGCAGCCTTGGGACAGGCCAACGGCTATGGGGCTACACCTTC.

This CDR3 reads CASSLGSWQFF. In nucleotides, the CDR3 is TGCGCCAGCAGCTTAGGTAGCTGGCAGTTCTTC. V is TRBV5-1 and J is TRBJ2-1, with D hard to call. In germline, CDR1 is SGHRS, CDR2 YFSETQ. Trimming removed 2 bases from V and 12 bases from J, with 9 bases in between. The CDR3 contains 11 residues.